This T cell receptor (beta chain) appears in the sequencing data of a study of blood T cell repertoires in COVID-19. At the level of the study: The analysed material was cDNA or gDNA that came from T cells, B-cell-depleted T cells, or PBMCs.

Deletions cut 2 bases from V and 13 bases from J, with 9 bases between. The germline CDR1 and CDR2 sequences are LGHDT and YNNKEL (reference sequence). The length of the CDR3 is 10 residues. In the authors' workflow: Reference gene primer amplification yielded estimated nucleated cell counts. Generated by immunoSEQ multiplex PCR, the TCRdb table keeps only in-frame clones and is missing some. That table furnishes V, J and clone size, whereas the DNA furnished D and trimming. This table holds roughly 110,000 clones, approximately 91% found once. Sequencing was performed on peripheral blood. The clonotype was recovered from a woman aged 70 to 79 who had recovered from COVID-19. The gene calls are TRBV3-1 (or the pseudogene TRBV3-2) and TRBJ2-7; D is uncertain. CDR3 DNA sequence: TGTGCCAGCAGCCAACTTCTAGGATACTTC. Amino acids: CASSQLLGYF.